Listed here are 9 T cell receptor beta chains from one sample, sequenced in a study of blood T cell repertoires in COVID-19. Repertoires were generated with immunoSEQ multiplex PCR, while TCRdb's copy carries only in-frame clones and drops some. The sample has roughly 65,000 clones, around 80% seen once. Sequencing was carried out using peripheral blood. These receptors were obtained from an elderly man with acute or convalescent COVID-19.

The chain has TRBV19 and TRBJ2-7; possible D gene TRBD1, 6 bases. Germline CDR1 reads LNHDA; CDR2 reads SQIVND (reference sequence). This CDR3 has 17 residues. The V end lost 3 bases, the J end lost 2 bases, and 20 bases lay between the germline ends. CDR3 DNA: TGTGCCAGTAGTATGTCGGTATCAGGGGCCCCAACCTACGAGCAGTACTTC. Residues: CASSMSVSGAPTYEQYF.

The genes are TRBV28 and TRBJ1-5, with 8 bases fitting TRBD1. The V and J ends lost 3 bases and 7 bases, in that order; junction bases with no gene match: 5. The CDR3 is 14 amino acids. The germline CDR1 and CDR2 sequences are MDHEN and SYDVKM. The CDR3 bases are TGTGCCAGCAGTTTCGGACAGGGCGGACAGCCCCAGCATTTT. It yields the protein CASSFGQGGQPQHF.

Only one count was recorded for this clone. J is TRBJ2-7 and V is TRBV5-1; D perhaps matches TRBD1 (8 bases). V gave up 4 bases and J gave up 4 bases, with 18 bases separating them. This CDR3 spans 15 amino acids. Germline-derived CDR1 and CDR2 are SGHRS and YFSETQ. CDR3 bases: TGCGCCAGCAGCCGCGGACAGGGAGGGCTATACGAGCAGTACTTC. Translating it yields CASSRGQGGLYEQYF.

The rearrangement uses TRBV30 and TRBJ1-1; D ambiguous. CDR1 and CDR2 from the germline V gene are GTSNPN and SVGIG (reference sequence). Trimming shortened V by 6 bases and J by 3 bases, and 29 bases separated the two germline ends. The CDR3 extends over 18 amino acids. The CDR3 region is CACIASKEYLSRDTEAFF. The CDR3, as DNA: TGTGCCTGTATAGCCTCAAAAGAGTACCTCTCGAGAGACACTGAAGCTTTCTTT.

This clone was counted a few times. The genes are TRBV4-2 and TRBJ2-6; D unresolved. V was trimmed by 4 bases and J by 0 bases, leaving 16 bases between them. This CDR3 spans 18 amino acids. CDR1 is LGHNA, CDR2 YNFKEQ, per germline. The CDR3 protein is CASSLNVPQASGANVLTF. In DNA form, the CDR3 reads TGTGCCAGCAGCCTGAATGTCCCCCAGGCCTCTGGGGCCAACGTCCTGACTTTC.

This chain uses TRBV19 with TRBJ2-5; unclear D gene. Per germline, CDR1 LNHDA and CDR2 SQIVND (reference sequence). Trimming stripped 1 base from V and 2 bases from J, with 8 bases between. The CDR3 covers 14 residues. In DNA form, the CDR3 reads TGTGCCAGTAGTATAGGGCGGCTACAAGAGACCCAGTACTTC. This gives the protein CASSIGRLQETQYF.

The count of this clone is one. The CDR3 loop is CASKSPFTDTQYF. The CDR3 bases are TGTGCCAGTAAAAGCCCCTTCACAGATACGCAGTATTTT. The rearrangement joins TRBV2 to TRBJ2-3; no reliable D call. Trimming removed 9 bases at V and 2 bases at J, with 12 bases between. The germline CDR1 and CDR2 sequences are SNHLY and FYNNEI. The CDR3 length is 13 residues.

The V gene is TRBV6-5, the J gene TRBJ1-4; TRBD1 matches 7 bases. Per the germline V gene, CDR1 is MNHEY and CDR2 is SVGAGI. The CDR3 is made up of 11 amino acids. Trimming took 6 bases from V and 8 from J; bases not matched to a gene: 0. CDR3 in DNA: TGTGCCAGCAGGGACAGGGAAAAACTGTTTTTT. As protein: CASRDREKLFF.

The J gene is TRBJ2-7, the V gene TRBV19; D call uncertain. CDR3 length: 11 residues. Germline lookup yields CDR1 LNHDA and CDR2 SQIVND (reference sequence). V was cut by 5 bases and J by 7 bases, with 9 bases left in between. CDR3 in DNA: TGTGCCAGTAGTTCCTCTCGGGAGCAGTACTTC. It encodes CASSSSREQYF.